This is a list of T cell receptor beta chains from one sample in a study of T cell repertoires in ileal Crohn's disease. Profiling relied on immunoSEQ multiplex PCR, and the TCRdb table lists in-frame clones only, not all of them. The data contain some 6,700 clones, 83% of them singletons. What was sequenced was ileal tissue. The receptors here all came from an adult with Crohn's disease. CDR3s include the opening cysteine and the closing phenylalanine or tryptophan. The D gene is left open where the match is weak. Clone size appears in some rows only: once, few, many, or a class for an expanded clone.

D: TRBD1; V: TRBV5-1; J: TRBJ2-3; size: .; CDR3: CASSRGTGGPDTQYF; DNA: TGCGCCAGCAGCCGTGGGACAGGGGGCCCAGATACGCAGTATTTT
D: TRBD2; V: TRBV11-3; J: TRBJ2-3; size: .; CDR3: CASSPGLAGTDTQYF; DNA: TGTGCCAGCAGCCCGGGACTAGCGGGCACAGATACGCAGTATTTT
D: .; V: TRBV6-1; J: TRBJ1-3; size: .; CDR3: CASSDRHSSGNTIYF; DNA: TGTGCCAGCAGTGACCGCCACAGCTCTGGAAACACCATATATTTT
D: .; V: TRBV29-1; J: TRBJ2-7; size: .; CDR3: CSAGGLGQGVPYEQYF; DNA: TGCAGCGCCGGGGGGCTTGGACAGGGAGTACCCTACGAGCAGTACTTC
D: .; V: TRBV28; J: TRBJ1-5; size: .; CDR3: CASSFMESNQPQHF; DNA: TGTGCCAGCAGTTTCATGGAGAGCAATCAGCCCCAGCATTTT
D: .; V: TRBV2; J: TRBJ2-7; size: .; CDR3: CASSPGLSYEQYF; DNA: TGTGCCAGCAGCCCGGGACTTTCCTACGAGCAGTACTTC
D: TRBD1; V: TRBV11-2; J: TRBJ1-4; size: .; CDR3: CASSPRTGVGEKLFF; DNA: TGTGCCAGCAGCCCCCGGACAGGGGTCGGTGAAAAACTGTTTTTT
D: TRBD2; V: TRBV5-4; J: TRBJ2-7; size: .; CDR3: CASSLAPSGRPSSYEQYF; DNA: TGTGCCAGCAGCTTGGCTCCTAGCGGGAGGCCTAGCTCCTACGAGCAGTACTTC
D: TRBD2; V: TRBV27; J: TRBJ2-3; size: .; CDR3: CASSRTSGSTDTQYF; DNA: TGTGCCAGCAGTCGAACTAGCGGGAGCACAGATACGCAGTATTTT
D: TRBD2; V: TRBV11-2; J: TRBJ2-2; size: .; CDR3: CASSLGSRERELFF; DNA: TGTGCCAGCAGCTTAGGGTCGCGGGAGAGGGAGCTGTTTTTT
D: .; V: TRBV9; J: TRBJ2-3; size: .; CDR3: CASSAHQGLGTDTQYF; DNA: TGTGCCAGCAGCGCCCATCAGGGTCTTGGCACAGATACGCAGTATTTT
D: .; V: TRBV6-5; J: TRBJ2-2; size: .; CDR3: CASSSGQYTGELFF; DNA: TGTGCCAGCAGTTCCGGACAGTACACCGGGGAGCTGTTTTTT
D: .; V: TRBV27; J: TRBJ2-2; size: .; CDR3: CASSRRQGGAGELFF; DNA: TGTGCCAGCAGCAGAAGACAGGGAGGTGCCGGGGAGCTGTTTTTT
D: .; V: TRBV15; J: TRBJ2-5; size: .; CDR3: CATSRVGLGEETQYF; DNA: TGTGCCACCAGCAGAGTGGGGCTAGGTGAAGAGACCCAGTACTTC
D: .; V: TRBV5-1; J: TRBJ2-7; size: .; CDR3: CASSLWGENYEQYF; DNA: TGCGCCAGCAGCTTGTGGGGCGAGAACTACGAGCAGTACTTC
D: TRBD2; V: TRBV5-1; J: TRBJ2-6; size: .; CDR3: CASSSGLAEGGRPGANVLTF; DNA: TGCGCCAGCAGCTCGGGACTAGCGGAGGGGGGGAGGCCTGGGGCCAACGTCCTGACTTTC
D: .; V: TRBV5-1; J: TRBJ1-1; size: once; CDR3: CASSLRDMNTEAFF; DNA: TGCGCCAGCAGCTTAAGAGACATGAACACTGAAGCTTTCTTT
D: .; V: TRBV6-1; J: TRBJ2-7; size: .; CDR3: CASSLQVSYEQYF; DNA: TGTGCCAGCAGCTTACAGGTCTCTTACGAGCAGTACTTC
D: .; V: TRBV19; J: TRBJ2-3; size: .; CDR3: CASSMGAGTDTQYF; DNA: TGTGCCAGTAGTATGGGGGCCGGCACAGATACGCAGTATTTT
D: TRBD2; V: TRBV4-1; J: TRBJ2-1; size: .; CDR3: CASSQAPGLALEQFF; DNA: TGCGCCAGCAGCCAAGCCCCGGGACTAGCCTTGGAGCAGTTCTTC
D: .; V: TRBV25-1; J: TRBJ1-6; size: .; CDR3: CAIREGRGGPLHF; DNA: TGTGCCATCCGTGAAGGCCGAGGAGGACCCCTCCACTTT
D: .; V: TRBV4-1; J: TRBJ2-2; size: .; CDR3: CASSQAVRSGELFF; DNA: TGCGCCAGCAGCCAAGCAGTCAGGTCCGGGGAGCTGTTTTTT
D: .; V: TRBV6-1; J: TRBJ2-1; size: .; CDR3: CASSDRQTYNEQFF; DNA: TGTGCCAGCAGTGACAGACAGACCTACAATGAGCAGTTCTTC
D: .; V: TRBV7-9; J: TRBJ2-1; size: .; CDR3: CASSFMGLGNEQFF; DNA: TGTGCCAGCAGCTTTATGGGGCTTGGCAATGAGCAGTTCTTC
D: .; V: TRBV15; J: TRBJ2-7; size: .; CDR3: CATSRGFSAYEQYF; DNA: TGTGCCACCAGCAGAGGTTTTTCAGCCTACGAGCAGTACTTC
D: TRBD1; V: TRBV6-1; J: TRBJ2-3; size: .; CDR3: CASSENTGGTDTQYF; DNA: TGTGCCAGCAGTGAAAACACAGGGGGAACAGATACGCAGTATTTT
D: .; V: TRBV6-4; J: TRBJ2-3; size: once; CDR3: CASSDSGGTDTQYF; DNA: TGTGCCAGCAGTGACTCCGGGGGCACAGATACGCAGTATTTT
D: TRBD1; V: TRBV18; J: TRBJ1-6; size: .; CDR3: CASSGDSVNSPLHF; DNA: TGTGCCAGCTCCGGGGACAGTGTCAATTCACCCCTCCACTTT
D: TRBD1; V: TRBV10-3; J: TRBJ1-2; size: once; CDR3: CAISSDRVAGYTF; DNA: TGTGCCATCAGTTCGGACAGGGTGGCTGGCTACACCTTC
D: .; V: TRBV5-1; J: TRBJ1-2; size: .; CDR3: CASSLGQGKGYTF; DNA: TGCGCCAGCAGCTTGGGTCAGGGGAAAGGCTACACCTTC
D: TRBD2; V: TRBV27; J: TRBJ2-1; size: .; CDR3: CASSLSASGRNEQFF; DNA: TGTGCCAGCAGTTTATCAGCTAGCGGGAGGAATGAGCAGTTCTTC
D: .; V: TRBV4-2; J: TRBJ2-5; size: .; CDR3: CASSQDGGQRETQYF; DNA: TGTGCCAGCAGCCAAGATGGAGGACAGAGGGAGACCCAGTACTTC
D: .; V: TRBV4-1; J: TRBJ2-6; size: .; CDR3: CASSSSGTFFSGANVLTF; DNA: TGCGCCAGCAGTTCCTCCGGGACTTTCTTCTCTGGGGCCAACGTCCTGACTTTC
D: .; V: TRBV11-2; J: TRBJ1-1; size: .; CDR3: CASSLEQRGEAFF; DNA: TGTGCCAGCAGCTTGGAACAAAGGGGTGAAGCTTTCTTT
D: .; V: TRBV27; J: TRBJ1-1; size: .; CDR3: CASGKLGTEAFF; DNA: TGTGCCAGCGGGAAACTAGGGACTGAAGCTTTCTTT
D: TRBD1; V: TRBV6-5; J: TRBJ1-2; size: .; CDR3: CASSYSNRGLDGYTF; DNA: TGTGCCAGCAGTTACTCGAACAGGGGGCTCGATGGCTACACCTTC
D: TRBD2; V: TRBV28; J: TRBJ2-1; size: .; CDR3: CASSSAGVGEQFF; DNA: TGTGCCAGCAGTTCCGCGGGAGTAGGCGAGCAGTTCTTC
D: .; V: TRBV28; J: TRBJ1-3; size: .; CDR3: CASSLLAGRNTIYF; DNA: TGTGCCAGCAGTTTGTTAGCAGGGAGAAACACCATATATTTT
D: TRBD2; V: TRBV27; J: TRBJ2-3; size: .; CDR3: CASGTSGFSTDTQYF; DNA: TGTGCCAGCGGGACTAGCGGGTTTAGCACAGATACGCAGTATTTT
D: TRBD2; V: TRBV15; J: TRBJ2-1; size: .; CDR3: CATSHDSGARLTNEQFF; DNA: TGTGCCACCAGTCATGATAGCGGGGCTAGACTAACCAATGAGCAGTTCTTC
D: TRBD2; V: TRBV4-2; J: TRBJ2-1; size: .; CDR3: CASSHLSTSGGNEQFF; DNA: TGTGCCAGCAGCCACCTATCGACTAGCGGGGGGAATGAGCAGTTCTTC
D: .; V: TRBV19; J: TRBJ1-5; size: .; CDR3: CASSPGLNQPQHF; DNA: TGTGCCAGTAGTCCGGGACTCAATCAGCCCCAGCATTTT
D: TRBD2; V: TRBV9; J: TRBJ2-2; size: .; CDR3: CASSSLAGEGELFF; DNA: TGTGCCAGCAGCTCCCTAGCGGGAGAAGGGGAGCTGTTTTTT
D: TRBD1; V: TRBV6-6; J: TRBJ2-1; size: .; CDR3: CASSPGQGANEQFF; DNA: TGTGCCAGCAGTCCCGGACAGGGGGCGAATGAGCAGTTCTTC
D: .; V: TRBV7-9; J: TRBJ1-1; size: .; CDR3: CASSLARVGEAFF; DNA: TGTGCCAGCAGCTTAGCGCGGGTGGGTGAAGCTTTCTTT
D: TRBD2; V: TRBV19; J: TRBJ2-1; size: .; CDR3: CASSPLAGVRSSYNEQFF; DNA: TGTGCCAGTAGTCCCTTGGCGGGAGTTAGAAGCTCCTACAATGAGCAGTTCTTC
D: .; V: TRBV15; J: TRBJ1-5; size: .; CDR3: CATSAQGYSNQPQHF; DNA: TGTGCCACCAGTGCGCAGGGATATAGCAATCAGCCCCAGCATTTT
D: .; V: TRBV28; J: TRBJ2-1; size: .; CDR3: CASTPFLEGEGEQFF; DNA: TGTGCCAGCACCCCATTCCTAGAGGGAGAGGGTGAGCAGTTCTTC
D: .; V: TRBV5-1; J: TRBJ2-7; size: once; CDR3: CASSFGGAYEQYF; DNA: TGCGCCAGCAGCTTTGGCGGGGCCTACGAGCAGTACTTC
D: .; V: TRBV28; J: TRBJ1-2; size: .; CDR3: CASSAGFYGYTF; DNA: TGTGCCAGCAGTGCCGGTTTCTATGGCTACACCTTC
D: .; V: TRBV4-1; J: TRBJ1-5; size: few; CDR3: CASSQEGIQGKQPQHF; DNA: TGCGCCAGCAGCCAAGAGGGCATACAGGGTAAACAGCCCCAGCATTTT
D: TRBD2; V: TRBV4-1; J: TRBJ2-5; size: .; CDR3: CASSQGERDFQETQYF; DNA: TGCGCCAGCAGCCAAGGGGAGCGGGATTTCCAAGAGACCCAGTACTTC
D: TRBD2; V: TRBV7-3; J: TRBJ2-1; size: .; CDR3: CASSTTSGRGNEQFF; DNA: TGTGCCAGCAGCACGACTAGCGGGAGGGGGAATGAGCAGTTCTTC
D: TRBD2; V: TRBV4-2; J: TRBJ2-1; size: .; CDR3: CASSQEPGLAGGRNNEQFF; DNA: TGTGCCAGCAGCCAGGAGCCGGGACTAGCGGGAGGCCGAAACAATGAGCAGTTCTTC
D: TRBD1; V: TRBV7-8; J: TRBJ1-4; size: .; CDR3: CASSSVGTGNEKLFF; DNA: TGTGCCAGCAGCTCAGTGGGGACAGGGAATGAAAAACTGTTTTTT
D: TRBD2; V: TRBV6-5; J: TRBJ2-7; size: few; CDR3: CASSYSSGSSYEQYF; DNA: TGTGCCAGCAGTTACTCTAGCGGGAGCTCCTACGAGCAGTACTTC
D: .; V: TRBV5-1; J: TRBJ1-2; size: .; CDR3: CASSLGRGTYGYTF; DNA: TGCGCCAGCAGCTTGGGAAGGGGGACCTATGGCTACACCTTC
D: .; V: TRBV2; J: TRBJ1-1; size: .; CDR3: CASSDRTGENTEAFF; DNA: TGTGCCAGCAGTGACCGGACGGGAGAGAACACTGAAGCTTTCTTT